Included here is one T cell receptor (beta chain) sequence, with context. The antigen is not known. Mismatch repair deficiency was confirmed in all patients, by PCR or immunohistochemistry. This entry is derived from a study of PD-1 blockade in mismatch repair-deficient tumors. Study-level background: Enrolled about 2012-2016, patients had progressing, pretreated mismatch repair-deficient cancers of 12 to 13 types. Overall study results and limits: Rapid post-treatment expansion, then contraction, generally preceding radiologic response, marked tumor-resident clones.

Measured with immunoSEQ multiplex PCR; TCRdb has only the in-frame clones, and not every one. The data show some 84,000 clones, about 84% seen once. The CDR3 loop spans 16 amino acids. Per germline, CDR1 MNHEY and CDR2 SMNVEV (reference sequence). Trimming removed 8 bases from V and 4 bases from J; junction bases left unmatched: 13. The TCR comes from an adult with mismatch repair-deficient cancer. This chain links TRBV27 with TRBJ2-7; 11 bases map to TRBD1. This specimen was peripheral blood, taken 12 weeks after starting pembrolizumab. CDR3 sequence reads: CASRSSGTGGRYEQYF. Here the CDR3 DNA reads TGTGCCAGCCGAAGCTCCGGGACAGGGGGTAGGTACGAGCAGTACTTC.